This paragraph covers one TCR beta chain sequence. Its antigen is currently unknown. Libraries were prepared by immunoSEQ multiplex PCR; TCRdb keeps only in-frame clonotypes and omits some of them. The table records 130,000 or so clones, 94% of them present only once. The data stem from a study of T cell responses to AZD1222 COVID-19 vaccine. Whole-study findings and limits: Per reports, nearly half of all spike-specific TCRs target regions that are unmutated in variants. It should be noted that donors were predominantly white British and more often female, and clonal diversity was possibly underestimated. Just six people given AZD1222 tested seropositive at baseline.

With 1 base removed from V and 3 bases from J, the gap between germline ends came to 10 bases. This CDR3 comprises 14 residues. Germline V gives CDR1 SGHVS, CDR2 FNYEAQ. This clonotype was sampled from an adult in good health. The starting material was peripheral blood, obtained on day 0 of AZD1222 vaccination. This chain links TRBV7-6 with TRBJ2-7; D ambiguous. DNA for the CDR3: TGTGCCAGCAGCTTAGAGGGTGGGATCTACGAGCAGTACTTC. It is translated as CASSLEGGIYEQYF.